This T cell receptor (beta chain) stems from a study of T-cell memory formation after mild COVID-19. The germline gives CDR1 KGHSH, CDR2 LQKENI. This CDR3 spans 12 amino acids. V was cut by 5 bases and J by 3 bases, with 8 bases left in between. TCRdb ran MiXCR on the 5' RACE reads and lists one entry per CDR3 protein. The sample lists around 250,000 distinct CDR3 sequences, about a sixth occurring once. The clonotype was recovered from a man aged 18 to 29 who had mild COVID-19 (a few samples of this study predate the infection). Cell type and time point are not known. The J gene is TRBJ2-7, the V gene TRBV18, with D possibly called TRBD1 or TRBD2 (5 bases each). Sequences were obtained from PBMCs or a T cell subset sorted from them (not recorded which). CDR3 DNA sequence: TGTGCCAGCTCAAGGGGACGCTACGAGCAGTACTTC. Protein: CASSRGRYEQYF.